One and the same sample provided the 27 T cell receptor beta chains below, sequenced in a study of blood T cell repertoires in COVID-19. Method: immunoSEQ multiplex PCR; TCRdb's copy keeps in-frame clones and lacks some. The sample lists roughly 200,000 clones; around 86% were seen once. Sequencing input: peripheral blood. These receptors originate from a woman between 50 and 59 years old with COVID-19, enrolled during active disease.

V gene TRBV11-3 combines with J gene TRBJ2-5; 8 nucleotides line up with TRBD1. CDR3 length equals 16 residues. Germline CDR1 and CDR2: SGHNT and YENEEA. Trimming removed 5 bases from V and 3 bases from J; junction bases left unmatched: 11. Here the CDR3 reads CASSLYGQGREETQYF. The CDR3, as DNA: TGTGCCAGCAGCCTTTACGGACAGGGAAGGGAAGAGACCCAGTACTTC.

V and J are TRBV9 and TRBJ1-6, with D tentatively TRBD1 (6 bases). The CDR3 is 15 residues long. The V and J ends lost 1 base and 4 bases respectively, with 9 bases between them. Germline V gene sequence: CDR1 SGDLS, CDR2 YYNGEE. The CDR3 nucleotides read TGTGCCAGCAGCGTAACACAGGGTTATAATTCACCCCTCCACTTT. This codes for CASSVTQGYNSPLHF.

V and J are TRBV5-4 and TRBJ2-5, with D perhaps TRBD1 (6 bases). With 0 bases removed from V and 9 bases from J, the gap between germline ends came to 12 bases. The CDR3 has 13 residues. Germline V gene sequence: CDR1 SGHNT, CDR2 YYREEE (reference sequence). CDR3 sequence (DNA): TGTGCCAGCAGCTTGGTCAGGGGCGAGGCCCAGTACTTC. Protein product: CASSLVRGEAQYF.

The chain links TRBV6-6 to TRBJ1-6; D unclear. V was pared by 8 bases and J by 0 bases, with 14 bases between. Germline CDR1 and CDR2: MNHNY and SVGAGI (reference sequence). The CDR3 has 16 amino acids. The CDR3 reads CASYTELSSYNSPLHF. CDR3 nucleotides: TGTGCCAGCTATACAGAGTTAAGCTCCTATAATTCACCCCTCCACTTT.

The V gene is TRBV3-1 (or the pseudogene TRBV3-2), the J gene TRBJ1-3; maybe TRBD1 (6 bases). CDR1 and CDR2 from the germline V gene are LGHDT and YNNKEL (reference sequence). This CDR3 has 17 residues. The germline V and J ends were trimmed by 7 bases and 0 bases, with 19 bases remaining between them. CDR3 loop: CASTIGGGPSSGNTIYF. For the CDR3, the DNA is TGTGCCAGCACCATAGGCGGGGGGCCCAGCTCTGGAAACACCATATATTTT.

This rearrangement joins TRBV27 to TRBJ2-2, with 9 bases identical to TRBD2. The germline CDR1 and CDR2 sequences are MNHEY and SMNVEV (reference sequence). V shed 5 bases, J shed 5 bases, and the junction held 12 bases outside the gene matches. The CDR3 covers 17 residues. The CDR3 nucleotides read TGTGCCAGCAGTCCCCTAGTAGCGGGGGCCCAAACCGGGGAGCTGTTTTTT. Its protein is CASSPLVAGAQTGELFF.

The rearrangement joins TRBV10-3 to TRBJ1-2, with 9 bases lining up with TRBD1. V dropped 0 bases and J dropped 8; count of bases not matched to a gene: 7. In germline, CDR1 is ENHRY, CDR2 SYGVKD. The CDR3 is 15 residues long. In nucleotides, the CDR3 is TGTGCCATCAGTGAGTCATTAGGACAGGGGAAAGGCTACACCTTC. Translation gives CAISESLGQGKGYTF.

This clone was picked up one time. V gene TRBV27 combines with J gene TRBJ1-1; D possibly corresponds to TRBD1 (5 bases). The CDR3 runs 14 residues. With 7 bases removed from V and 4 bases from J, the gap between germline ends came to 16 bases. Germline-derived CDR1 and CDR2 are MNHEY and SMNVEV (reference sequence). The CDR3 region is CASKNGGLGTEAFF. As DNA, the CDR3 is TGTGCCAGCAAGAACGGGGGTTTAGGCACTGAAGCTTTCTTT.

The J gene is TRBJ1-6, the V gene TRBV4-3; 7 bases line up with TRBD1. This CDR3 comprises 18 residues. Germline V lookup: CDR1 LGHNA, CDR2 YSLEER. The V segment lost 4 bases and the J segment 0 bases; nucleotides outside the gene matches: 9. The CDR3 region has the DNA TGCGCCAGCAGCCCCGGGACAGCTAAGAGCTCCTATAATTCACCCCTCCACTTT. As protein: CASSPGTAKSSYNSPLHF.

The rearrangement joins TRBV12-5 to TRBJ2-3, with D maybe TRBD2 (6 bases). Germline assignment: CDR1 LGHNT and CDR2 FRNRAP. The CDR3 contains 12 residues. V lost 7 bases and J lost 5, with 10 bases in between. The CDR3 coding sequence is TGTGCTAGTGAAGGGAGGAAAGATACGCAGTATTTT. This translates into CASEGRKDTQYF.

The chain's CDR3 is CASFRSGNTIYF. CDR3 DNA sequence: TGTGCCAGCTTTCGCTCTGGAAACACCATATATTTT. V is TRBV19 and J is TRBJ1-3; D call uncertain. The CDR3 spans 12 residues. Trimming took off 9 bases at V and 0 bases at J, with 6 bases between the two ends. Germline V gene lookup returns CDR1 LNHDA and CDR2 SQIVND (reference sequence).

A remark on this clone: The sample has other DNA sequences that encode this CDR3 too. This chain links TRBV27 with TRBJ2-3; 8 bases fit TRBD1. Trimming at V came to 6 bases and at J to 1 base, leaving 0 bases not matched to a gene. The CDR3 is 13 residues long. CDR1 and CDR2 (germline): MNHEY, SMNVEV (reference sequence). In DNA, the CDR3 is TGTGCCAGCAGACAGGGGGGCACAGATACGCAGTATTTT. Translation: CASRQGGTDTQYF.

This rearrangement joins TRBV30 to TRBJ1-2; 7 nucleotides line up with TRBD1. This CDR3 has 13 residues. Germline loops: CDR1 GTSNPN, CDR2 SVGIG (reference sequence). Unmatched junction bases numbered 5, after V lost 1 base and J lost 6 bases. CDR3 nucleotide sequence: TGTGCCTGGAGTGGTACAGGGGCCAATGGCTACACCTTC. This sequence encodes CAWSGTGANGYTF.

The J gene is TRBJ2-1, the V gene TRBV5-6; D unresolved. Germline values: CDR1 SGHDT, CDR2 YYEEEE. CDR3 size: 16 residues. V gave up 4 bases and J gave up 2 bases, with 16 bases separating them. The CDR3 loop is CASSTGLVRTYNEQFF. The CDR3 bases are TGTGCCAGCAGCACCGGCTTGGTCAGGACCTACAATGAGCAGTTCTTC.

The chain uses TRBV5-1 and TRBJ2-1, with no clear D. The CDR3 contains 12 residues. Germline CDR1 reads SGHRS; CDR2 reads YFSETQ. V was pared by 1 base and J by 7 bases, with 6 bases between. The CDR3 loop is CASSLLRNEQFF. DNA for the CDR3: TGCGCCAGCAGCTTGCTCCGGAATGAGCAGTTCTTC.

The rearrangement uses TRBV24-1 and TRBJ1-5, with TRBD1 matching 8 bases. V was clipped by 2 bases and J by 2 bases; unmatched bases: 4. From germline, CDR1 is KGHDR and CDR2 SFDVKD. The CDR3 length is 16 residues. CDR3 bases: TGTGCCACCAGTGATTCCGACAGGGGCCGCAATCAGCCCCAGCATTTT. It encodes CATSDSDRGRNQPQHF.

This chain links TRBV7-9 with TRBJ1-2; 7 nucleotides match TRBD1. This CDR3 is 13 amino acids long. The ends lost 3 bases at V and 6 bases at J; junction bases unmatched: 4. Germline CDR1 reads SEHNR; CDR2 reads FQNEAQ (reference sequence). The CDR3 nucleotides are TGTGCCAGCAGCTTGACAGGGACAAATGGCTACACCTTC. Amino acid sequence: CASSLTGTNGYTF.

The V and J genes are TRBV13 and TRBJ2-1; D remains unclear. Germline CDR1 reads PRHDT; CDR2 reads FYEKMQ (reference sequence). V lost 5 bases and J 7 bases, leaving 12 bases between the germline ends. This CDR3 has 13 residues. CDR3 sequence (DNA): TGTGCCAGCAGCCCCCGTAGTACGAATGAGCAGTTCTTC. Translating it yields CASSPRSTNEQFF.

The V gene is TRBV27, the J gene TRBJ2-7, with TRBD1 matching over 11 bases. The CDR3 totals 15 residues. Per germline, CDR1 MNHEY and CDR2 SMNVEV (reference sequence). With V trimmed by 7 bases and J by 3 bases, 8 bases remained unmatched. The CDR3 loop is CASTITGTGGYEQYF. CDR3 bases: TGTGCCAGCACCATTACCGGGACAGGGGGCTACGAGCAGTACTTC.

The chain employs TRBV11-3 and TRBJ1-1, with unresolved D. The CDR3 runs 14 residues. Trimming removed 5 bases from V and 0 bases from J, with 10 bases in between. Germline CDR1 is SGHNT and CDR2 is YENEEA. Here the CDR3 DNA reads TGTGCCAGCAGCGACTTATCACTGAACACTGAAGCTTTCTTT. As protein: CASSDLSLNTEAFF. Looking up the rest from reference TRBV11-3 and TRBJ1-1 gives the full variable domain: EAGVVQSPRYKIIEKKQPVAFWCNPISGHNTLYWYLQNLGQGPELLIRYENEEAVDDSQLPKDRFSAERLKGVDSTLKIQPAELGDSAVYLCASSDLSLNTEAFFGQGTRLTVV.

The gene calls are TRBV11-3 and TRBJ2-7; D may be TRBD1 (5 bases). CDR1 and CDR2 (germline): SGHNT, YENEEA. Trimming took 1 base from V and 1 from J, leaving 14 bases between them. The CDR3 is 16 amino acids. CDR3 nucleotide sequence: TGTGCCAGCAGCTTAGGGGGCGTTGTTCTTTCCTACGAGCAGTACTTC. This translates into CASSLGGVVLSYEQYF.

The chain employs TRBV6-2 or TRBV6-3 and TRBJ1-3; maybe TRBD1 (5 bases). The CDR3 has 16 residues. The germline gives CDR1 MNHEY, CDR2 SVGEGT. Trimming removed 6 bases from V and 6 bases from J, with 21 bases in between. The CDR3 sequence: CASSPRQNQLTNTIYF. The CDR3 DNA is TGTGCCAGCAGCCCTCGACAGAATCAGCTTACAAACACCATATATTTT.

This clone was found once. This sequence joins TRBV15 and TRBJ2-1, with D unresolved. Germline V CDR1 and CDR2: LNHNV, YYDKDF (reference sequence). The CDR3 contains 13 residues. Trimming left V 6 bases short and J 2 bases short, with 8 bases between. CDR3 amino acids: CATSDLTYNEQFF. The CDR3 DNA follows: TGTGCCACCAGTGACTTAACCTACAATGAGCAGTTCTTC.

The rearrangement links TRBV9 to TRBJ2-3; D uncertain. The CDR3 consists of 15 residues. CDR1 and CDR2 (germline): SGDLS, YYNGEE. The V end lost 1 base, the J end lost 1 base, and 10 bases lay between the germline ends. The CDR3 sequence: CASSVMVAGTDTQYF. Written as DNA, the CDR3 is TGTGCCAGCAGCGTAATGGTCGCAGGCACAGATACGCAGTATTTT.

The chain is built from TRBV27 and TRBJ2-3; 9 positions agree with TRBD1. CDR1 and CDR2 (germline): MNHEY, SMNVEV (reference sequence). The junction had 15 bases not matched to a gene; V was cut back by 2 bases and J by 12 bases. The CDR3 contains 16 residues. CDR3 nucleotide sequence: TGTGCCAGCAGTTTAAACAGGGGGCTTCTCCCGTCCCGACAGTATTTT. It translates to CASSLNRGLLPSRQYF.

The J gene is TRBJ2-3, the V gene TRBV7-3, with TRBD2 as a possible D gene (5 bases). Trimming stripped 1 base from V and 0 bases from J, with 8 bases between. This CDR3 contains 15 residues. Germline V CDR1 and CDR2: SGHTA, FQGTGA. The CDR3 sequence: CASSLIPGSTDTQYF. Written as DNA, the CDR3 is TGTGCCAGCAGCTTAATACCGGGGAGCACAGATACGCAGTATTTT.

This clone was recorded only once. V gene TRBV3-1 (or the pseudogene TRBV3-2) combines with J gene TRBJ1-1; D possibly corresponds to TRBD1 (5 bases). Trimming left V 7 bases short and J 0 bases short, with 15 bases between. Germline V gene lookup returns CDR1 LGHDT and CDR2 YNNKEL (reference sequence). The CDR3 has 15 residues. CDR3 amino acids: CASTDSGGVNTEAFF. Here the CDR3 DNA reads TGTGCCAGCACCGATTCTGGGGGGGTGAACACTGAAGCTTTCTTT.